This TCR beta chain was sequenced in a study of blood T cell repertoires in COVID-19. Here immunoSEQ multiplex PCR was the method, and the copy in TCRdb shows in-frame clones only, minus some. Among 70,000 to 95,000 clones listed, about 85% were seen once. The specimen sequenced was peripheral blood. This TCR was sampled from a woman aged 70 to 79 with active or convalescent COVID-19.

CDR3 in DNA: TGTGCCAGCAGCCTTCACAGTGGGACTGAAGCTTTCTTT. Protein sequence: CASSLHSGTEAFF. The gene calls are TRBV5-4 and TRBJ1-1; D uncertain. Trimming pared 4 bases from V and 5 bases from J, leaving 12 bases between. This CDR3 comprises 13 residues. CDR1 and CDR2 from the germline V gene are SGHNT and YYREEE (reference sequence).